Below, one T cell receptor (beta chain) is given with its context. This clonotype was seen at least ten times. Its antigen is unknown. No per-base quality is available; no much larger clone lies one base away. Including cysteine and phenylalanine, the CDR3 has 14 amino acids. Here the CDR3 DNA is all that survives: 42 bases in frame from base 1. The junction carries 13 bases between V and J, which are trimmed by 1 base and 6 bases respectively. The germline V gene yields SGHVS for CDR1 and FQNEAQ for CDR2. TCRdb lists the instrument as Illumina HiSeq 2500. TCR beta libraries were prepared by quantitative 5'-RACE with molecular barcodes. From the authors' description of their analysis: A new computational method based on a probabilistic model of VDJ rearrangement was used to identify disease-linked TCR variants. The public sequencing data were trimmed at Q25 with fastp and processed into clonotypes with MiXCR by TCRdb, which kept only in-frame beta chains. For every CDR3 protein sequence, its rows merge into one entry that carries the most common genes and DNA. The V and J calls here are based on TCRdb, not the publication. In this sample the table shows roughly 130,000 distinct CDR3 sequences, roughly an eighth of which occur a single time. About 2.7% of the sample is taken by the ten largest.

These data belong to a study of CD8 T cells in ankylosing spondylitis (TCRdb year 2017). About the full investigation: The study set out to find disease-linked TCR variants by profiling T cell receptor beta repertoires in ankylosing spondylitis patients and healthy donors. Samples of peripheral blood were taken, and for ankylosing spondylitis patients, synovial fluid was collected as well. The full study cohort was made up of about 24 ankylosing spondylitis patients and some 100 healthy donors. The full study reports these points: Some TCR beta motif variants had previously been reported in synovial fluid and blood of reactive arthritis patients, which suggested common disease-initiation mechanisms. A TCR beta motif of several highly homologous amino acid variants appeared characteristic of blood from ankylosing spondylitis patients. In peripheral blood, the disease-linked clones were found at relatively low frequencies and had a CD8+ phenotype. The disease-linked clones were reported as significantly enriched in matched synovial fluid samples from ankylosing spondylitis patients.

The sequence was obtained from a female donor with ankylosing spondylitis or in good health (not recorded which). In this chain, TRBV7-8 is recombined with TRBJ2-7; a tentative D match to TRBD1 spans 5 bases. The sequencing input was blood, either unsorted or a sorted T cell fraction (not recorded which). The nucleotides are TGTGCCAGCAGCTTAGAGGGCAGGGTAGGCGAGCAGTACTTC. Translated, it reads CASSLEGRVGEQYF.